This T cell receptor beta chain was obtained from a study of PD-L1 blockade in urothelial cancer. Time point: pretreatment peripheral blood. After removal of 1 base from V and 3 bases from J, the junction contained 2 bases not matched to a gene. Germline V lookup: CDR1 SGHRS, CDR2 YFSETQ. This CDR3 comprises 14 residues. Only in-frame clones appear in the TCRdb table, and some are missing; sequencing was by immunoSEQ multiplex PCR. The profile covers 60,000 to 70,000 clones, with 80% to 90% appearing a single time and about 1.6% taken by the ten largest. The J gene is TRBJ1-2, the V gene TRBV5-1, with 8 nucleotides matching TRBD1. The receptor comes from a man aged 70-80 years with urothelial cancer. Sequencing used PBMCs, obtained around atezolizumab (anti-PD-L1) treatment. Here the CDR3 reads CASSLRGQDYGYTF. In DNA, the CDR3 is TGCGCCAGCAGCTTGAGGGGACAGGACTATGGCTACACCTTC.